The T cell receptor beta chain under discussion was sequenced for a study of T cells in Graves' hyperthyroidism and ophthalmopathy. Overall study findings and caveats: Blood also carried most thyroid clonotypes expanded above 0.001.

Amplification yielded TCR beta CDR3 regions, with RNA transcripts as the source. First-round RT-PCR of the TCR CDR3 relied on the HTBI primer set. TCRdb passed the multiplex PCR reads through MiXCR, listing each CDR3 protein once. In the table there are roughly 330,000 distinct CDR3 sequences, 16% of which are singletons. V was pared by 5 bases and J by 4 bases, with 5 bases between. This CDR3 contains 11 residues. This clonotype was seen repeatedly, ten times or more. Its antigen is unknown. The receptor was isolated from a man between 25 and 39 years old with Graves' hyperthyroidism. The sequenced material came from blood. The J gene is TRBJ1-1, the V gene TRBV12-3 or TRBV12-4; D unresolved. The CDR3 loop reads CASSRGTEAFF. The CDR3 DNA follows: TGTGCCAGCAGTCGGGGCACTGAAGCTTTCTTT.